These 32 T cell receptor beta chains originate from one sample sequenced in a study of response to subunit inactivated influenza vaccine. TCRdb reprocessed the RT-PCR reads with MiXCR, giving one entry per CDR3 protein. The table records 650,000 to 800,000 distinct CDR3 sequences, approximately 18% of them present only once. Sequenced material: PBMCs from blood, taken 5 to 6 days after vaccination. The source is a man aged 50 to 59 who received an inactivated influenza vaccine.

The chain employs TRBV6-2 or TRBV6-3 and TRBJ1-4, with 8 bases aligning to TRBD1. This CDR3 comprises 15 residues. V shed 4 bases and J 7 bases; nucleotides not matched to a gene: 8. Germline loops: CDR1 MNHEY, CDR2 SVGEGT. CDR3 in DNA: TGTGCCAGCAGTTCGGACAGGGTCTACGGTGAAAAACTGTTTTTT. This translates into CASSSDRVYGEKLFF.

This clonotype is a singleton in its sample. The chain has TRBV20-1 and TRBJ2-5; tentatively, D is TRBD1 (6 bases). The CDR3 spans 15 residues. V was cut by 2 bases and J by 4 bases, with 17 bases left in between. Per germline, CDR1 DFQATT and CDR2 SNEGSKA (reference sequence). This CDR3 reads CSARSGTMAGETQYF. DNA of the CDR3: TGCAGTGCTAGATCCGGGACAATGGCAGGAGAGACCCAGTACTTC.

This clonotype was observed many times. The chain employs TRBV29-1 and TRBJ1-1, with 10 positions matching TRBD1. Germline trimming cut 0 bases from V and 8 bases from J; bases unmatched to any gene: 3. The CDR3 runs to 13 residues. Per the germline V gene, CDR1 is SQVTM and CDR2 is ANQGSEA. CDR3: CSVEDSGQGEAFF. CDR3 nucleotide sequence: TGCAGCGTTGAAGATTCGGGACAGGGGGAAGCTTTCTTT.

CDR3 sequence (DNA): TGTGCCAGCAGTTACGCGACAGCCTCGAACACTGAAGCTTTCTTT. Protein sequence: CASSYATASNTEAFF. This sequence joins TRBV6-2 or TRBV6-3 and TRBJ1-1; D perhaps matches TRBD1 (5 bases). Trimming cost V 2 bases and J 1 base, with 11 bases left between them. The CDR3 consists of 15 residues. The V gene's germline CDR1 is MNHEY and CDR2 SVGEGT.

This chain uses TRBV6-2 or TRBV6-3 with TRBJ2-2; D unresolved. Germline CDR1 reads MNHEY; CDR2 reads SVGEGT. The CDR3 runs 13 residues. Trimming removed 7 bases from V and 6 bases from J, with 12 bases in between. CDR3 nucleotide sequence: TGTGCCAGCACTAGTCCATTGGCCGGGGAGCTGTTTTTT. Protein: CASTSPLAGELFF.

The CDR3 DNA reads TGCAGCGTCATGGGGAGGTCCTACAATGAGCAGTTCTTC. This codes for CSVMGRSYNEQFF. The chain carries TRBV29-1 and TRBJ2-1, with D tentatively TRBD2 (6 bases). This CDR3 has 13 amino acids. V was pared by 6 bases and J by 1 base, with 10 bases between. CDR1 and CDR2 from the germline V gene are SQVTM and ANQGSEA.

V is TRBV5-1 and J is TRBJ1-1; D possibly corresponds to TRBD1 (6 bases). The V end was cut by 5 bases, the J end by 5 bases, with 13 bases between. The CDR3 length is 13 residues. Germline V gene data show CDR1 as SGHRS and CDR2 as YFSETQ. Here the CDR3 reads CASRPVRGTEAFF. The CDR3 region has the DNA TGCGCCAGCAGACCTGTAAGGGGGACTGAAGCTTTCTTT.

This clonotype has a count of ten or more. The chain combines TRBV12-3 or TRBV12-4 with TRBJ2-4, with 8 bases matching TRBD1. With V trimmed by 7 bases and J by 6 bases, 8 bases remained unmatched. This CDR3 region has 14 residues. CDR3 amino acids: CASTLQGGLNIQYF. The CDR3 nucleotides are TGTGCCAGCACCCTACAGGGGGGATTAAACATTCAGTACTTC.

Worth noting for this clonotype: A junction boundary mismatches the germline segment, possibly from a read error. The DNA for the CDR3 is TGCAGTGCTAGAGTGGGGACTAGCGGACAGGAATTC. This codes for CSARVGTSGQEF. The genes are TRBV20-1 and TRBJ2-1; the match to TRBD2 covers 11 bases. CDR1 is DFQATT and CDR2 is SNEGSKA in the germline V gene (reference sequence). The CDR3 sequence is 12 residues long.

V gene TRBV7-8 combines with J gene TRBJ2-5; weak D call: TRBD2 (7 bases). Trimming took 4 bases from V and 1 from J, leaving 19 bases between them. The CDR3 consists of 17 residues. Germline CDR1 SGHVS, CDR2 FQNEAQ. The CDR3 here is CASSSSRGGGVQETQYF. The CDR3 coding sequence is TGTGCCAGCAGCTCCTCAAGGGGGGGTGGGGTCCAAGAGACCCAGTACTTC.

The rearrangement links TRBV29-1 to TRBJ2-1; D is unresolved. The germline gives CDR1 SQVTM, CDR2 ANQGSEA. The CDR3 length is 9 residues. Trimming pared 5 bases from V and 10 bases from J, leaving 6 bases between. CDR3 coding DNA: TGCAGCGTTTCTACGGAGCAGTTCTTC. The encoded protein is CSVSTEQFF.

This clonotype was detected only a few times. V and J are TRBV5-1 and TRBJ2-3; D remains unclear. Germline V gene sequence: CDR1 SGHRS, CDR2 YFSETQ. This CDR3 region has 15 residues. V gave up 0 bases and J gave up 4 bases, with 12 bases separating them. The CDR3, as DNA: TGCGCCAGCAGCTTGGGTCCCACAGATCCAGATACGCAGTATTTT. This sequence encodes CASSLGPTDPDTQYF.

The rearrangement joins TRBV27 to TRBJ2-1; no reliable D call. Trimming removed 6 bases from V and 4 bases from J, with 22 bases in between. Germline CDR1 MNHEY, CDR2 SMNVEV (reference sequence). The CDR3 is 17 residues long. As DNA, the CDR3 is TGTGCCAGCAGAAACCCATTAGTGGGCAAAGATTACAATGAGCAGTTCTTC. Translating gives CASRNPLVGKDYNEQFF.

This clonotype was observed a handful of times. Written as DNA, the CDR3 is TGTGCCAGCAGCCCCACCCTCGGACGGAGGACCCTAAACACTGAAGCTTTCTTT. As protein: CASSPTLGRRTLNTEAFF. This chain uses TRBV4-2 with TRBJ1-1; D unresolved. Trimming stripped 4 bases from V and 2 bases from J, with 23 bases between. The CDR3 has 18 residues. In germline, CDR1 is LGHNA, CDR2 YNFKEQ.

The V and J genes are TRBV5-5 and TRBJ2-5; D may match TRBD1 or TRBD2 (6 bases each). The length of the CDR3 is 14 residues. Per the germline V gene, CDR1 is SGHKS and CDR2 is YYEKEE (reference sequence). Trimming cost V 4 bases and J 7 bases, with 17 bases left between them. In nucleotides, the CDR3 is TGTGCCAGCAGCGGAGGGACATCCTTGGTGACCCAGTACTTC. Amino acids: CASSGGTSLVTQYF.

The CDR3 nucleotides are TGTGCCAGCAGTTACTCTTTACTCTCCGTCCTTACATACACAGATACGCAGTATTTT. The encoded protein is CASSYSLLSVLTYTDTQYF. V is TRBV6-5 and J is TRBJ2-3; D is ambiguous. The germline V gene has CDR1 MNHEY and CDR2 SVGAGI. The CDR3 is 19 amino acids. V lost 0 bases, J lost 2 bases, and 21 bases lay in between.

In its sample, this clonotype was seen a few times. V gene TRBV15 combines with J gene TRBJ1-3; D gene unclear. CDR3 size: 14 residues. Germline V gene sequence: CDR1 LNHNV, CDR2 YYDKDF (reference sequence). V was shortened by 5 bases and J by 1 base, with 9 bases between the two germline ends. Written as DNA, the CDR3 is TGTGCCACCAGCTATGATGGATCTGGAAACACCATATATTTT. Its translation: CATSYDGSGNTIYF.

This clonotype was seen only a few times. The chain has TRBV12-3 or TRBV12-4 and TRBJ2-7; TRBD2 is a possible D gene (5 bases). The CDR3 extends over 13 amino acids. The V end was cut by 7 bases, the J end by 3 bases, with 13 bases between. CDR3 region: CASTSGTYYEQYF. Here the CDR3 DNA reads TGTGCCAGCACCAGCGGTACCTACTACGAGCAGTACTTC.

Written as DNA, the CDR3 is TGTGCTAGTGGTTCCTTTCCCTCGGGACTCCTGGGGGAGAATGAGCAGTTCTTC. Residues: CASGSFPSGLLGENEQFF. The chain has TRBV12-5 and TRBJ2-1; a weak D match, TRBD2 (6 bases). There are 18 residues in the CDR3. The germline V gene encodes CDR1 LGHNT and CDR2 FRNRAP. Trimming left V 4 bases short and J 7 bases short, with 26 bases between.

CDR3 in amino acids: CASSQDPHPRPDTQYF. CDR3 nucleotides: TGTGCCAGCAGCCAAGATCCCCATCCGCGCCCGGATACGCAGTATTTT. The chain employs TRBV4-2 and TRBJ2-3; no clear D gene. The CDR3 has 16 amino acids. V dropped 0 bases and J dropped 6 bases, with 16 bases sitting between them. The germline V gene has CDR1 LGHNA and CDR2 YNFKEQ.

This sequence joins TRBV7-9 and TRBJ1-5; 9 bases align to TRBD1. The CDR3 has 17 residues. Germline CDR1 reads SEHNR; CDR2 reads FQNEAQ (reference sequence). V lost 1 base and J lost 1; bases outside the gene matches: 5. As DNA, the CDR3 is TGTGCCAGCAGCTTAGGGACAGGGGCGACCAGCAATCAGCCCCAGCATTTT. This gives the protein CASSLGTGATSNQPQHF.

V and J are TRBV9 and TRBJ2-1; a possible D gene is TRBD2 (6 bases). This CDR3 has 15 residues. Germline loops: CDR1 SGDLS, CDR2 YYNGEE. The V end lost 0 bases, the J end lost 6 bases, and 13 bases lay between the germline ends. DNA of the CDR3: TGTGCCAGCAGCGTAGGCGGGACTTCTCTCAATGAGCAGTTCTTC. This gives the protein CASSVGGTSLNEQFF.

This clonotype was seen only a few times. The chain carries TRBV4-3 and TRBJ1-6; a possible D gene is TRBD1 (5 bases). CDR1 is LGHNA and CDR2 is YSLEER in the germline V gene. The CDR3 runs to 17 residues. V dropped 2 bases and J dropped 0 bases, with 11 bases sitting between them. CDR3 amino acids: CASSQRLDSSYNSPLHF. The DNA of the CDR3 is TGCGCCAGCAGCCAAAGACTTGACAGCTCCTATAATTCACCCCTCCACTTT.

J is TRBJ1-1 and V is TRBV7-2; 7 bases map to TRBD1. Looked up from germline, CDR1 is SGHTA and CDR2 is FQGNSA. This CDR3 comprises 13 residues. The junction had 6 bases not matched to a gene; V was cut back by 6 bases and J by 5 bases. CDR3 sequence reads: CASSFKTGTEAFF. The CDR3 nucleotides read TGTGCCAGCAGTTTTAAGACAGGGACTGAAGCTTTCTTT. Full variable domain (missing parts from reference TRBV7-2 and TRBJ1-1): GAGVSQSPSNKVTEKGKDVELRCDPISGHTALYWYRQSLGQGLEFLIYFQGNSAPDKSGLPSDRFSAERTGGSVSTLTIQRTQQEDSAVYLCASSFKTGTEAFFGQGTRLTVV.

This clonotype has just one count. The V gene is TRBV7-2, the J gene TRBJ2-1, with 10 bases that match TRBD2. The J segment lost 4 bases and the V segment lost 2 bases, leaving 5 bases of the junction unmatched. Germline-derived CDR1 and CDR2 are SGHTA and FQGNSA. CDR3 size: 16 residues. The CDR3 region is CASSLYTSGTYNEQFF. The DNA for the CDR3 is TGTGCCAGCAGCTTATATACTAGCGGGACTTACAATGAGCAGTTCTTC.

There are many counts of this clonotype. The chain combines TRBV20-1 with TRBJ2-1, with D maybe TRBD2 (6 bases). Between the trimmed V and J ends, which lost 1 base and 8 bases, there was a span of 24 bases. The CDR3 sequence is 17 residues long. Germline lookup yields CDR1 DFQATT and CDR2 SNEGSKA (reference sequence). The CDR3 nucleotides are TGCAGTGCTAGAGGGATCCTGGGAGGCGGGGTCGGGGATGAGCAGTTCTTC. This translates into CSARGILGGGVGDEQFF.

A few counts support this clonotype. The chain carries TRBV3-1 and TRBJ2-1; 7 bases map to TRBD2. CDR3 size: 15 residues. Germline V CDR1 and CDR2: LGHDT, YNNKEL (reference sequence). The J segment lost 7 bases and the V segment lost 0 bases, leaving 6 bases of the junction unmatched. The CDR3 is CASSQDFGLGNEQFF. CDR3 coding DNA: TGTGCCAGCAGCCAAGATTTCGGACTAGGGAATGAGCAGTTCTTC.

The CDR3 is CASSPALNQPQHF. The CDR3 nucleotides read TGCGCCAGCAGCCCTGCTTTGAATCAGCCCCAGCATTTT. The V and J genes are TRBV5-1 and TRBJ1-5; D is ambiguous. V lost 4 bases, J lost 4 bases, and 9 bases lay in between. The germline V gene has CDR1 SGHRS and CDR2 YFSETQ. The CDR3 length is 13 residues.

This chain uses TRBV6-1 with TRBJ2-7; 7 nucleotides match TRBD2. The CDR3 contains 15 residues. Germline CDR1 and CDR2: MNHNS and SASEGT. The J segment lost 3 bases and the V segment lost 5 bases, leaving 10 bases of the junction unmatched. The CDR3 coding sequence is TGTGCCAGCAGTCCCGGGGGAGGGCCGGTCTACGAGCAGTACTTC. Protein product: CASSPGGGPVYEQYF.

This chain links TRBV5-1 with TRBJ2-1, with 7 nucleotides matching TRBD2. This CDR3 is 14 amino acids long. CDR1 SGHRS and CDR2 YFSETQ come from the germline V gene. With V trimmed by 4 bases and J by 9 bases, 10 bases remained unmatched. Here the CDR3 DNA reads TGCGCCAGCAGCGGGACGGGGGGTCAGGGTGAGCAGTTCTTC. Encoded protein: CASSGTGGQGEQFF.

The chain joins TRBV3-1 to TRBJ1-1, with a weak D call TRBD1 (6 bases). This CDR3 comprises 14 residues. V was shortened by 2 bases and J by 4 bases, with 11 bases between the two germline ends. Germline CDR1 reads LGHDT; CDR2 reads YNNKEL (reference sequence). The CDR3 region is CASSQSGGATEAFF. The CDR3 DNA sequence: TGTGCCAGCAGCCAAAGCGGGGGGGCCACTGAAGCTTTCTTT.

In this sample, this clonotype turned up a few times. V usage is TRBV6-1 and J usage is TRBJ2-3; TRBD2 aligns across 10 bases. Germline V gene sequence: CDR1 MNHNS, CDR2 SASEGT. J lost 1 base, V lost 4 bases, and 2 bases had no gene match. The CDR3 length is 15 residues. Written as DNA, the CDR3 is TGTGCCAGCAGTGCCCTAGCGGGAGGCACAGATACGCAGTATTTT. It translates to CASSALAGGTDTQYF.